The entry below describes one T cell receptor (beta chain). Its antigen is as yet unknown. The data belong to a study of shared clonotypes between healthy human individuals. Study results and caveats: Donor scarcity curtailed the genetic and exposure-history diversity represented herein.

The donors, healthy adults who were HIV-negative, had experienced no recent acute infections or vaccinations. The CDR3 is 13 amino acids. Unmatched junction bases numbered 8, after V lost 7 bases and J lost 5 bases. Germline lookup yields CDR1 MDHEN and CDR2 SYDVKM. For every subset, genomic DNA was evenly distributed across several immunoSEQ plates. PCR replicates from unsorted PBMC used about 290 ng DNA, and this amount was tens of thousands of T cell genomes. Sequencing used immunoSEQ multiplex PCR; TCRdb keeps in-frame clones, though not all of them. Among about 490,000 clones listed, over 60% were seen once.

The clonotype was recovered from a woman in her 40s in good health. Some clones in this sample may be carry-over from other donors' samples. The chain has TRBV28 and TRBJ2-7, with 7 bases lining up with TRBD1. The sequenced sample was PBMCs. The DNA for the CDR3 is TGTGCCAGCACTCTGACAGGGTTCAACGAGCAGTACTTC. Its translation: CASTLTGFNEQYF. Full variable domain (missing parts from reference TRBV28 and TRBJ2-7): DVKVTQSSRYLVKRTGEKVFLECVQDMDHENMFWYRQDPGLGLRLIYFSYDVKMKEKGDIPEGYSVSREKKERFSLILESASTNQTSMYLCASTLTGFNEQYFGPGTRLTVT.